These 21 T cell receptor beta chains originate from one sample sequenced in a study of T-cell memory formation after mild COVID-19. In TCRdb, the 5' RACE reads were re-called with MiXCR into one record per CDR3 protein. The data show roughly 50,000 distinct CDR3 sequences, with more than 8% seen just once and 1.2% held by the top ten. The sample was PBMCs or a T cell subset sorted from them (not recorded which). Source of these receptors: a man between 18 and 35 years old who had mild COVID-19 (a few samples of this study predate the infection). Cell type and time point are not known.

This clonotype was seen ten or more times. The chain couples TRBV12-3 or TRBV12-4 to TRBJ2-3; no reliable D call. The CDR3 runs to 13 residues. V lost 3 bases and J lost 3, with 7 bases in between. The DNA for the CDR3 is TGTGCCAGCAGTTTTGAAGGGACAGATACGCAGTATTTT. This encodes CASSFEGTDTQYF.

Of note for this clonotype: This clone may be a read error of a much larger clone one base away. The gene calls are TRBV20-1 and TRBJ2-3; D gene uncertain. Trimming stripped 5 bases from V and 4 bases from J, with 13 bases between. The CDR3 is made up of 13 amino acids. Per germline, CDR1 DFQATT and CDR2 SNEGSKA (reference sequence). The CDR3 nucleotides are TGCAGTGCTTCCCATTCAGAGTCAGATACGCAGTATTTT. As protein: CSASHSESDTQYF.

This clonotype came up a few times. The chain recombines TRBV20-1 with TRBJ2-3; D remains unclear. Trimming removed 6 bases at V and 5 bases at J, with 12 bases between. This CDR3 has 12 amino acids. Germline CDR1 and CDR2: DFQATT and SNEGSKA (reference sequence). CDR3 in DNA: TGCAGTGCGCGCGAGTGGGGAGATACGCAGTATTTT. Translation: CSAREWGDTQYF.

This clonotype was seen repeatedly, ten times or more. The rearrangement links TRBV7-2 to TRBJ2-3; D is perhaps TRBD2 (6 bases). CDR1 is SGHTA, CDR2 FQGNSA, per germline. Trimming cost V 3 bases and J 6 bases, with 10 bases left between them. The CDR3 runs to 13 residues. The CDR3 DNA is TGTGCCAGCAGCTTTGAAACTAGCGATACGCAGTATTTT. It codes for CASSFETSDTQYF.

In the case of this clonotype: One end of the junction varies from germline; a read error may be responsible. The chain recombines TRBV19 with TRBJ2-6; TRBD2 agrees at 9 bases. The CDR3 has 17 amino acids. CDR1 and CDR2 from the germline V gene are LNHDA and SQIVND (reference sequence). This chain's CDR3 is CASRRGLAPSGAKVLTF. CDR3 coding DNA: TGTGCCAGTCGAAGGGGACTAGCCCCCTCTGGGGCCAAAGTCCTGACTTTC.

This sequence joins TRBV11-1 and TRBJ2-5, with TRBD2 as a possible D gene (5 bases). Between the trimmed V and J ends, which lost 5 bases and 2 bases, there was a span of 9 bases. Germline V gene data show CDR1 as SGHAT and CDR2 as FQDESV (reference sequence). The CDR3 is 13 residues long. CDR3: CASSRPGQETQYF. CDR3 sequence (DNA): TGTGCCAGCAGCCGTCCGGGGCAAGAGACCCAGTACTTC.

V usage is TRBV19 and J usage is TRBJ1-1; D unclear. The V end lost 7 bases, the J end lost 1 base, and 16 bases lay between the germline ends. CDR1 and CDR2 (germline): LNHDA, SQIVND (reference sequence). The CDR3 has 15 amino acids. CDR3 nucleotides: TGTGCCAGTATCCCCGGGTTGGGGAGGAACACTGAAGCTTTCTTT. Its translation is CASIPGLGRNTEAFF.

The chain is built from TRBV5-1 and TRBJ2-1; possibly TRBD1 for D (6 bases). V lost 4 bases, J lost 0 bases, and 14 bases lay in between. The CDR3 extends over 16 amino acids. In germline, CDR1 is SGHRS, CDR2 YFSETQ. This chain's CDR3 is CASSQQGHSSYNEQFF. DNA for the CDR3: TGCGCCAGCAGCCAACAGGGCCATAGCTCCTACAATGAGCAGTTCTTC.

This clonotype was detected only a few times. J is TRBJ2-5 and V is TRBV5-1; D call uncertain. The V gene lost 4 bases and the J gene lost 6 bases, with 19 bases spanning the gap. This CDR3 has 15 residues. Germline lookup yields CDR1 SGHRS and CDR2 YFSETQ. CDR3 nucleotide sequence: TGCGCCAGCAGCATGGAACCAGAATACTCAAAGACCCAGTACTTC. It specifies CASSMEPEYSKTQYF.

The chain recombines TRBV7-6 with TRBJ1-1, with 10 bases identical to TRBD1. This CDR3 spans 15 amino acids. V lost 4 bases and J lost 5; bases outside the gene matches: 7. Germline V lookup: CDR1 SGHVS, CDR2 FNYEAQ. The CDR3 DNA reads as TGTGCCAGCAGCTCGACAGGGGGCGTGTGGACTGAAGCTTTCTTT. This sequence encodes CASSSTGGVWTEAFF.

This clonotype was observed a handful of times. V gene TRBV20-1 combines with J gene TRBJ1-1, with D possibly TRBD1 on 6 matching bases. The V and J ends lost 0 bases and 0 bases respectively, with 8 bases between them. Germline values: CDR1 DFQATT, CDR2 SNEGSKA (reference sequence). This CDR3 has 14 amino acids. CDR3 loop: CSARDGQLNTEAFF. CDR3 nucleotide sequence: TGCAGTGCTAGAGACGGACAGCTGAACACTGAAGCTTTCTTT.

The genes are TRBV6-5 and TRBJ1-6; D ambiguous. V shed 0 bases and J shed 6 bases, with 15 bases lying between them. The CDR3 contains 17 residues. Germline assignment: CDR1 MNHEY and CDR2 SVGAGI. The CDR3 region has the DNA TGTGCCAGCAGTTACTCTTCCCAACCAGGATTTAATTCACCCCTCCACTTT. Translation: CASSYSSQPGFNSPLHF.

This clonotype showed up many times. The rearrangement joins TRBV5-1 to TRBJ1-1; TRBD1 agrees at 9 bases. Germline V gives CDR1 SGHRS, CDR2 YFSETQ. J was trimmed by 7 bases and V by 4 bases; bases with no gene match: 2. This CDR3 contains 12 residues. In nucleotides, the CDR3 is TGCGCCAGCAGCCGGACAGGGGTTGAAGCTTTCTTT. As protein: CASSRTGVEAFF. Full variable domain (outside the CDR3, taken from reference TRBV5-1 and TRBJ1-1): KAGVTQTPRYLIKTRGQQVTLSCSPISGHRSVSWYQQTPGQGLQFLFEYFSETQRNKGNFPGRFSGRQFSNSRSEMNVSTLELGDSALYLCASSRTGVEAFFGQGTRLTVV.

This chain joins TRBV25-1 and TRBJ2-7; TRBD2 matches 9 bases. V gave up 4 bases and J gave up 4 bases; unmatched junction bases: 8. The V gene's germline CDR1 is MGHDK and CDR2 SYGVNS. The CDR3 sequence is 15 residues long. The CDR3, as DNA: TGTGCCAGCAGTGGAGCGGGACTAGCAGGGTACGAGCAGTACTTC. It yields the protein CASSGAGLAGYEQYF.

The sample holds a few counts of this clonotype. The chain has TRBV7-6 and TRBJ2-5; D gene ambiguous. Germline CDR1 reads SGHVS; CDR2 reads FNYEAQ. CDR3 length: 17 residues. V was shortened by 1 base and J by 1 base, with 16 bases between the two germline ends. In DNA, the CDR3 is TGTGCCAGCAGCTTAGGTCCGGGCAGGAGTGTCCAAGAGACCCAGTACTTC. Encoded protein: CASSLGPGRSVQETQYF. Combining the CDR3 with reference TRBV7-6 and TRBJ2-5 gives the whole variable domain GAGVSQSPRYKVTKRGQDVALRCDPISGHVSLYWYRQALGQGPEFLTYFNYEAQQDKSGLPNDRFSAERPEGSISTLTIQRTEQRDSAMYRCASSLGPGRSVQETQYFGPGTRLLVL.

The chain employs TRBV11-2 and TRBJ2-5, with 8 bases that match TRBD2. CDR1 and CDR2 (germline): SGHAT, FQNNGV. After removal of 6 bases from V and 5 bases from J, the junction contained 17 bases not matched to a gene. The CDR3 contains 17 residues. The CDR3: CASSFKLSSGGVETQYF. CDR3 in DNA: TGTGCCAGCAGTTTCAAGCTCTCCAGCGGGGGTGTCGAGACCCAGTACTTC.

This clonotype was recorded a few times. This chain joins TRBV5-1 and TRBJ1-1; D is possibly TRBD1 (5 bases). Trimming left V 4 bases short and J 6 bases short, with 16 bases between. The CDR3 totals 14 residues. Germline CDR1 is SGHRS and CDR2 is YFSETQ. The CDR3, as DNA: TGCGCCAGCAGCCACGGAGGCAGGGTTGCTGAAGCTTTCTTT. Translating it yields CASSHGGRVAEAFF.

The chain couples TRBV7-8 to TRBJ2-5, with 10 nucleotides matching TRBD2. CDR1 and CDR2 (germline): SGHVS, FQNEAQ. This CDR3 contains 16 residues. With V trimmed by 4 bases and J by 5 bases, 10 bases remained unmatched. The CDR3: CASSSVPGLAYETQYF. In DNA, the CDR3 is TGTGCCAGCAGCTCCGTCCCGGGACTAGCGTATGAGACCCAGTACTTC.

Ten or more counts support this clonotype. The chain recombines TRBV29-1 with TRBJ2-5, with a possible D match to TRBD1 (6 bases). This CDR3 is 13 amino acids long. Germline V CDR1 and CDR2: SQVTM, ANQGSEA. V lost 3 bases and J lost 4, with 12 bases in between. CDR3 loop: CSVDPGERETQYF. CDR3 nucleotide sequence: TGCAGCGTTGACCCAGGGGAGCGAGAGACCCAGTACTTC.

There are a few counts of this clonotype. As DNA, the CDR3 is TGTGCCAGTCGGGATGATGTGAACACTGAAGCTTTCTTT. Translating gives CASRDDVNTEAFF. The genes are TRBV27 and TRBJ1-1; D unclear. The germline V gene encodes CDR1 MNHEY and CDR2 SMNVEV (reference sequence). This CDR3 comprises 13 residues. Trimming shortened V by 9 bases and J by 0 bases, and 11 bases separated the two germline ends.

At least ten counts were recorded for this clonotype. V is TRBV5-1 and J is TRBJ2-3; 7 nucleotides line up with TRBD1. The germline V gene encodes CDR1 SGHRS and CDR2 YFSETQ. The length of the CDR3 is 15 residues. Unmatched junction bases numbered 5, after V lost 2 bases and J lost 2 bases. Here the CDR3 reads CASSFGTASTDTQYF. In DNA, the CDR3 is TGCGCCAGCAGCTTCGGGACAGCCTCCACAGATACGCAGTATTTT.